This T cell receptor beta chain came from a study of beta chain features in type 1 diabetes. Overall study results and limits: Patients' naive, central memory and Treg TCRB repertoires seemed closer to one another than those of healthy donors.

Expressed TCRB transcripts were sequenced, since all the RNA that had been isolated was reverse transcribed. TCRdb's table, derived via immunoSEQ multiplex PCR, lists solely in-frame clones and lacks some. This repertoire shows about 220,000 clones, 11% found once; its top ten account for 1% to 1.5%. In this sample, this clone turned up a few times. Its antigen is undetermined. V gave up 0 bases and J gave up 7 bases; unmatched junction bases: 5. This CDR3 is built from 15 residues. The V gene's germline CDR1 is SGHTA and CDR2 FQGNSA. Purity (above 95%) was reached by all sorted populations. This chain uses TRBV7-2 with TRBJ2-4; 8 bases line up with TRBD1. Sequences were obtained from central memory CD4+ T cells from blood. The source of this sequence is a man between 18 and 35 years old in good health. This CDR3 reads CASSLAQGVRNIQYF. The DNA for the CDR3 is TGTGCCAGCAGCTTAGCACAGGGGGTGAGGAACATTCAGTACTTC.